Detailed here is one T cell receptor (beta chain). The antigen remains unidentified. The data were produced by immunoSEQ multiplex PCR, yet TCRdb's version contains in-frame clones alone and is incomplete. The sample includes approximately 69,000 clones, around 86% seen only once; the top ten take roughly 0.75%. The sample originates from a study of OX40 agonist ivuxolimab in advanced cancers. Study-level information: The patients received agonistic anti-OX40 (CD134) antibody ivuxolimab. Earlier treatment with anti-PD-1, anti-PD-L1 or anti-CTLA-4 was permitted, and about 40% had received some.

Overall study findings and caveats: Partial responders at 0.1-3.0 mg/kg had among the lowest clonal expansion. A proportion of nonresponders additionally exhibited low normalized T-cell clonal expansion.

The receptor was derived from an adult with an advanced solid tumor such as melanoma, head and neck, liver or kidney cancer. The material sequenced was CD4+ or CD8+ T cells sorted from blood, taken in a trial of the OX40 agonist ivuxolimab.

The CDR3 nucleotides are TGTGCCAGCAGCTTGGGTAGCGGCGCTATGGAGCAGTACTTC. Translating gives CASSLGSGAMEQYF. The V call is TRBV11-2, the J call TRBJ2-7; tentative D call: TRBD2 (6 bases). The V and J ends lost 3 bases and 7 bases respectively, with 16 bases between them. CDR3 length: 14 amino acids. Germline CDR1 is SGHAT and CDR2 is FQNNGV.